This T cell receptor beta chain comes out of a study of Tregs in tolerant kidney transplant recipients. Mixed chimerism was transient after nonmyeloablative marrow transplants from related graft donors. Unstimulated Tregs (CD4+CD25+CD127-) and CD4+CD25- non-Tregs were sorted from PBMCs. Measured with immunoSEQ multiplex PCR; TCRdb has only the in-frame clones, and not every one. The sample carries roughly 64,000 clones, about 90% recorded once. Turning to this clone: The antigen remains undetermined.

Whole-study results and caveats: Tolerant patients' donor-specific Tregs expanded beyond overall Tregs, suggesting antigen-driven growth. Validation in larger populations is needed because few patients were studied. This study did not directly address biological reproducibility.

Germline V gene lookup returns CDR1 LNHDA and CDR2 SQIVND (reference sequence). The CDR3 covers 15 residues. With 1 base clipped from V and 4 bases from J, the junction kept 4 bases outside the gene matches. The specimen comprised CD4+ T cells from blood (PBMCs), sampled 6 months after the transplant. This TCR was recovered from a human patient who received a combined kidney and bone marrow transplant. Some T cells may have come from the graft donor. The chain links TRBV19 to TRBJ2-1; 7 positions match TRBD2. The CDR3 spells CASSIVRGGYNEQFF. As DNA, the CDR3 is TGTGCCAGTAGTATAGTACGGGGAGGGTACAATGAGCAGTTCTTC.